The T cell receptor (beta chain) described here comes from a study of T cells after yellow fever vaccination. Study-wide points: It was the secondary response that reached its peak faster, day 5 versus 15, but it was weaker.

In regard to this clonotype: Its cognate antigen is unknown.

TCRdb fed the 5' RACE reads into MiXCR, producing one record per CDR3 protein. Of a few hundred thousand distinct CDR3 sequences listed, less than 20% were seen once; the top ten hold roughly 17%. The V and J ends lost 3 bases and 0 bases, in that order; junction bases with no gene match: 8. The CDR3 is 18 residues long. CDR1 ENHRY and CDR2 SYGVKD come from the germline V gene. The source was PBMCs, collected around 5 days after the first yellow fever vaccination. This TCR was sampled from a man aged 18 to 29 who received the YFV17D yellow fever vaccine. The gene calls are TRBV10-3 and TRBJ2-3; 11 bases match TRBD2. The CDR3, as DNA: TGTGCCATCAGTGATGTACTAGCGGGGGAGCCTAGCACAGATACGCAGTATTTT. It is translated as CAISDVLAGEPSTDTQYF.